Listed below are T cell receptor beta chains from one sample, sequenced in a study of blood T cell repertoires in COVID-19. Repertoires were generated with immunoSEQ multiplex PCR, while TCRdb's copy carries only in-frame clones and drops some. The sample has approximately 250,000 clones; 83% are singletons. Input material: peripheral blood. All receptors come from a human donor in a cohort sampled during active COVID-19. CDR3s include the opening cysteine and the closing phenylalanine or tryptophan. A D gene is named only where the DNA matches it firmly. Expanded clones get a size class; other rows say once, few or many, or leave the size out.

.	TRBV5-6	.	TRBJ1-2	TGTGCCAGTGAACAGGGAACCTATGGCTACACCTTC	CASEQGTYGYTF
TRBD1	TRBV11-2	few	TRBJ1-2	TGTGCCAGCAGCTGGGGACAGACAAACTATGGCTACACCTTC	CASSWGQTNYGYTF
TRBD1	TRBV6-5	.	TRBJ2-3	TGTGCCAGCAGTTACGTAGGGGGCGGTGCAGATACGCAGTATTTT	CASSYVGGGADTQYF
.	TRBV15	.	TRBJ1-4	TGTGCCACCAGCAGGAGGGGGACTAATGAAAAACTGTTTTTT	CATSRRGTNEKLFF
.	TRBV19	.	TRBJ2-7	TGTGCCAGTAGTATCACCTGGACCACGGGGGAGCAGTACTTC	CASSITWTTGEQYF
TRBD2	TRBV9	.	TRBJ2-7	TGTGCCAGCAGCGTCACCCAGCGGGGGGGCCGAGACGAGCAGTACTTC	CASSVTQRGGRDEQYF
TRBD1	TRBV30	.	TRBJ1-1	TGTGCCTGGAGTTTTTCCCGGGACAGAGTGAACACTGAAGCTTTCTTT	CAWSFSRDRVNTEAFF
.	TRBV3-1/TRBV3-2	.	TRBJ2-3	TGTGCCAGCAGCCAAGGGCGAGGTCAAGGAAACACAGATACGCAGTATTTT	CASSQGRGQGNTDTQYF
TRBD1	TRBV19	few	TRBJ2-2	TGTGCCAGTAGTATAGGCTCTTCGACAGGGGGCATTGACACCGGGGAGCTGTTTTTT	CASSIGSSTGGIDTGELFF
.	TRBV5-1	.	TRBJ2-1	TGCGCCAGCAGCTTGTCGGGCAGGGTGGGGGCCAATGAGCAGTTCTTC	CASSLSGRVGANEQFF
.	TRBV12-3/TRBV12-4	.	TRBJ1-4	TGTGCCAGCAGTTTAGTAGCACCCACACTGTTTTTT	CASSLVAPTLFF
TRBD2	TRBV7-2	.	TRBJ2-7	TGTGCCAGCAGCTGGGGCCCGGGACTAGTTTCCTACGAGCAGTACTTC	CASSWGPGLVSYEQYF
.	TRBV20-1	.	TRBJ1-1	TGCAGTGCCCTCCCAGAAACTGAAGCTTTCTTT	CSALPETEAFF
TRBD1	TRBV2	once	TRBJ2-5	TGTGCCAGCACCCCGGGACAGGGAAGGCAGACCCAGTACTTC	CASTPGQGRQTQYF
TRBD1	TRBV29-1	.	TRBJ2-7	TGCAGCGCCAAAACCGCCGGGACAGGGGCCGAGCAGTACTTC	CSAKTAGTGAEQYF
TRBD2	TRBV28	once	TRBJ2-5	TGTGCCAGCAGTTCTAGCGGGAGTTCCCCGACCCAGTACTTC	CASSSSGSSPTQYF
.	TRBV5-8	.	TRBJ2-5	TGTGCCAGCAGCTTGCTGGGGACAAACCAAGAGACCCAGTACTTC	CASSLLGTNQETQYF
.	TRBV7-3	.	TRBJ2-6	TGTGCCAGCAGCCCCCTTTCTGGGGCCAACGTCCTGACTTTC	CASSPLSGANVLTF
.	TRBV5-4	.	TRBJ2-7	TGTGCCAGCTCCCCCGGCGGCAGAGCCTCCTACGAGCAGTACTTC	CASSPGGRASYEQYF
TRBD2	TRBV6-5	.	TRBJ2-3	TGTGCCAGCAGTTTAGGACTAGCGGGAATCACAGATACGCAGTATTTT	CASSLGLAGITDTQYF
TRBD1	TRBV6-2/TRBV6-3	.	TRBJ1-1	TGTGCCAGCAGTGGACAGGCGTCTGAAGCTTTCTTT	CASSGQASEAFF
TRBD1	TRBV5-4	few	TRBJ2-2	TGTGCCAGCACACCCGGGACAGGATCTTACGGGGAGCTGTTTTTT	CASTPGTGSYGELFF
TRBD1	TRBV5-1	few	TRBJ2-3	TGCGCCAGCACCTCCGGGACAGGGAGCACAGATACGCAGTATTTT	CASTSGTGSTDTQYF
.	TRBV19	.	TRBJ1-2	TGTGCCAGTAGTATAGCCCTGGCAAACTATGGCTACACCTTC	CASSIALANYGYTF
TRBD1	TRBV30	.	TRBJ1-5	TGTGCCTGGAGTGGAAACAGGGGGGGGGAGCCCCAGCATTTT	CAWSGNRGGEPQHF
TRBD2	TRBV4-1	.	TRBJ2-2	TGCGCCAGCAGCCAAGGTAGCGGGAGGAACACCGGGGAGCTGTTTTTT	CASSQGSGRNTGELFF
.	TRBV20-1	.	TRBJ2-1	TGCAGTGCTAGCCTCTACAATGAGCAGTTCTTC	CSASLYNEQFF
.	TRBV15	.	TRBJ1-6	TGTGCCACCGGGGTGAGGAGGGTGCCCACGCCCCTCCACTTT	CATGVRRVPTPLHF
TRBD2	TRBV11-3	.	TRBJ2-1	TGTGCCAGCAGCTTACCCGGGGTGGCGGGAGCCACCTACAATGAGCAGTTCTTC	CASSLPGVAGATYNEQFF
TRBD1	TRBV27	.	TRBJ1-5	TGTGCCAGCAGGGGGACAGGCAATCAGCCCCAGCATTTT	CASRGTGNQPQHF
TRBD2	TRBV7-2	.	TRBJ2-5	TGTGCCAGCAGCTTAAAGCAGGGACTAGCGATGGAGACCCAGTACTTC	CASSLKQGLAMETQYF
.	TRBV5-1	.	TRBJ1-1	TGCGCCAGCTCGCTGTTAGGGGTGAACACTGAAGCTTTCTTT	CASSLLGVNTEAFF
.	TRBV2	.	TRBJ2-7	TGTGCCAGCAGCCCCGTGGGGCTCGAGCAGTACTTC	CASSPVGLEQYF
.	TRBV5-1	.	TRBJ1-5	TGCGCCAGCAGCTCGGACGGAGGCCGGGATCAGCCCCAGCATTTT	CASSSDGGRDQPQHF
TRBD1	TRBV6-6	.	TRBJ1-4	TGTGCCAGCAGTTACCAACCGCCGGACAGGGGGGGAAAACTGTTTTTT	CASSYQPPDRGGKLFF
.	TRBV18	.	TRBJ1-1	TGTGCCAGCTCACCAGCATTACTTAGTGAAGCTTTCTTT	CASSPALLSEAFF
TRBD2	TRBV5-1	few	TRBJ2-7	TGCGCCAGCAGCTTTTTTAGCGGGGCCTACGAGCAGTACTTC	CASSFFSGAYEQYF
.	TRBV5-1	.	TRBJ1-1	TGCGCCAGCAGCTCGGGAAGGGTCTCAGATGAAGCTTTCTTT	CASSSGRVSDEAFF
.	TRBV2	.	TRBJ1-1	TGTGCCAGCAGTTCGCAGGGTCTTGAAGCTTTCTTT	CASSSQGLEAFF
.	TRBV7-2	few	TRBJ2-1	TGTGCCAGCAGCCGGTACAATGAGCAGTTCTTC	CASSRYNEQFF
TRBD1	TRBV6-5	.	TRBJ2-7	TGTGCCAGCAGGCCGGACAGGGGGGACTCCTACGAGCAGTACTTC	CASRPDRGDSYEQYF
.	TRBV29-1	.	TRBJ1-5	TGCAGCGTCCGCGGGGGCCAGCATCAGCCCCAGCATTTT	CSVRGGQHQPQHF
.	TRBV7-2	.	TRBJ1-2	TGTGCCAGCAGTCTCGACACTAACTATGGCTACACCTTC	CASSLDTNYGYTF
TRBD1	TRBV30	.	TRBJ2-2	TGTGCCTGGAGTTCTTACCGGGACAGGGGGACCGGGGAGCTGTTTTTT	CAWSSYRDRGTGELFF
TRBD1	TRBV28	.	TRBJ2-2	TGTGCCAGCAGTTTACGGACAGGGGGCTCCGGGGAGCTGTTTTTT	CASSLRTGGSGELFF
TRBD1	TRBV6-6	few	TRBJ1-1	TGTGCCAGCACATATTACAGGGGGACTGAAGCTTTCTTT	CASTYYRGTEAFF
TRBD2	TRBV7-6	.	TRBJ2-3	TGTGCCAGCAGCGAGGGGGCTAGCGGGGGAAATACGCAGTATTTT	CASSEGASGGNTQYF
.	TRBV5-1	.	TRBJ1-1	TGCGCCAGCAGCTTAGCAGGGGTGACTGAAGCTTTCTTT	CASSLAGVTEAFF
.	TRBV27	once	TRBJ2-5	TGTGCCAGCAGTTTTGGCCCACCACCCCGAGAGACCCAGTACTTC	CASSFGPPPRETQYF
TRBD2	TRBV19	.	TRBJ2-3	TGTGCCAGTATGCTAGCGGCGGGCCCAGATACGCAGTATTTT	CASMLAAGPDTQYF
TRBD2	TRBV3-1/TRBV3-2	.	TRBJ2-3	TGTGCCAGCAGCTTGGGACTAGCGGGAGTTTTAGATACGCAGTATTTT	CASSLGLAGVLDTQYF
.	TRBV7-2	.	TRBJ1-4	TGTGCCAGCAGCTCGGGGGGGGCTGCTAATGAAAAACTGTTTTTT	CASSSGGAANEKLFF
TRBD1	TRBV30	.	TRBJ1-5	TGTGCCTGGGCCGGCGGATTCGGGACAGGGTTGGGTCAGCCCCAGCATTTT	CAWAGGFGTGLGQPQHF
.	TRBV7-8	.	TRBJ1-2	TGTGCCAGCAGCTTAGCGGAGACTAACTATGGCTACACCTTC	CASSLAETNYGYTF
.	TRBV6-5	.	TRBJ1-2	TGTGCCAGCACCCCGGGACGGGGGTTTGACTACACCTTC	CASTPGRGFDYTF
TRBD2	TRBV3-1/TRBV3-2	once	TRBJ2-7	TGTGCCAGCAGCCAAGATTGGGAGGGGACACGAACTAGCGGGAGGGCCTGGGAGCAGTACTTC	CASSQDWEGTRTSGRAWEQYF
.	TRBV7-6	.	TRBJ2-1	TGTGCCAGCAGACCTACTGGTAACAATGAGCAGTTCTTC	CASRPTGNNEQFF
TRBD2	TRBV2	once	TRBJ2-7	TGTGCCAGCACCAAAAAGCGGGACTACGAGCAGTACTTC	CASTKKRDYEQYF
.	TRBV10-1	.	TRBJ1-4	TGCGCCAGCAGTGAGGCCGGGACAACTAATGAAAAACTGTTTTTT	CASSEAGTTNEKLFF
.	TRBV19	.	TRBJ2-7	TGTGCCAGTACCGCAGGGAACTCCTACGAGCAGTACTTC	CASTAGNSYEQYF